A single sample is the source of the 3 T cell receptor beta chains below, sequenced in a study of blood T cell repertoires in COVID-19. Libraries were prepared by immunoSEQ multiplex PCR; TCRdb keeps only in-frame clonotypes and omits some of them. In the table there are 150,000 to 200,000 clones, about 90% of which are singletons. Sequenced sample: PBMCs or T cells enriched from blood (not recorded which). The receptors come from a woman younger than 35 who had recovered from COVID-19.

This chain uses TRBV30 with TRBJ2-5; tentative D call: TRBD2 (6 bases). Germline loops: CDR1 GTSNPN, CDR2 SVGIG (reference sequence). This CDR3 is built from 12 residues. V lost 5 bases to trimming and J lost 5 bases, with 12 bases between them. CDR3 protein: CAWGGGSETQYF. The CDR3 nucleotides are TGTGCCTGGGGGGGAGGATCGGAGACCCAGTACTTC.

The J gene is TRBJ2-7, the V gene TRBV7-8; 11 bases are a match to TRBD2. The germline gives CDR1 SGHVS, CDR2 FQNEAQ. CDR3 size: 15 residues. V shed 5 bases, J shed 2 bases, and the junction held 5 bases outside the gene matches. Written as DNA, the CDR3 is TGTGCCAGCAGCCAAAATAGCGGGGGGGCCTACGAGCAGTACTTC. It yields the protein CASSQNSGGAYEQYF.

V gene TRBV27 combines with J gene TRBJ1-1, with D perhaps matching TRBD1 (6 bases). The CDR3 contains 13 residues. V gave up 6 bases and J gave up 2 bases, with 10 bases separating them. Germline V gene data show CDR1 as MNHEY and CDR2 as SMNVEV (reference sequence). Written as DNA, the CDR3 is TGTGCCAGCAGCTTAGGGACAAACACTGAAGCTTTCTTT. Translation: CASSLGTNTEAFF.